This T cell receptor (beta chain) was captured in a study of neurological immune-mediated disorders (dated by TCRdb to about 2019). In terms of the full investigation: Of the roughly 34 multiple sclerosis patients, some 30 had relapsing-remitting MS and 3 had secondary progressive MS. Peripheral blood TCR-beta repertoires from HTLV-I-associated myelopathy (HAM/TSP) patients, multiple sclerosis patients and healthy controls were compared by UMI-based sequencing. The cohort included about 70 subjects: some 15 with HAM/TSP, approximately 35 with multiple sclerosis, and around 20 healthy controls. The approximately 100 TCR-beta libraries included longitudinal samples, technical triplicates and paired sorted CD4+ and CD8+ T-cell subsets alongside PBMC samples. Beyond this particular receptor, the publication reports: No identical CDR3 amino acid sequences were shared among expanded clones across subjects, suggesting private TCR-beta repertoires in all groups. No clinical or MRI features were associated with the MS cluster, and the authors said that larger cohorts are needed. Repertoires from 18 of 34 MS patients were grouped by phylogenetic analysis into a cluster of related CDR3 sequences, suggesting a possible repertoire-level signature. The highest TCR clonal expansion was observed in HAM/TSP patients, whereas the lowest was observed in MS patients, even when compared with healthy controls.

This clonotype was picked up a small number of times. Its recognized antigen is unknown. One junction end disagrees with the germline gene, perhaps due to a read error. cDNA synthesis used template-switch 5'RACE with a primer carrying a 10-nucleotide random unique molecular identifier tagging each TCR transcript. Every sequencing run covered 15-18 subjects and yielded more than 200 million TCR-beta sequences. Total RNA was extracted with the RNeasy kit. Using the KAPA Real-time Library Amplification kit, TCR-beta VDJ regions were amplified with primers for the TCR constant region and the 5'RACE anchor. A first PCR added sample indexes and Illumina adaptors, and a second PCR then raised library yield. After purification with Ampure beads, the TCR product of roughly 650 bp was size-selected on a 2% E-gel SizeSelection system. Before pooling, library quality was assessed on a Bioanalyzer, concentration was determined with Qubit, and library quantification was performed with the Kapa Library Quantification kit. An Illumina HiSeq 2500 was used to sequence the libraries paired-end at 2 x 150 bp. To increase sequence diversity, about 24-32% phiX was spiked into each library pool. The authors' pipeline ran thus. The quality-filtered reads were processed with the UMI-based MiGEC pipeline, whose error correction step removed more than 80% of the raw TCR sequences. VDJ genes were aligned to IMGT germline references, and clonotypes were defined by unique CDR3 amino acid sequence plus V-J genes. Clonal expansion, Shannon diversity, and CDR3 relatedness (CalcPairwiseDistances, ClusterSamples) were evaluated with VDJtools, and phylogenetic trees were built with CLCbio workbench. Clones with at least 8 unique UMIs were defined as expanded, with this threshold being based on coefficient-of-variation modelling across technical triplicates. Using fastp trimming at Q25 and MiXCR clonotype assembly, TCRdb reanalyzed the public sequencing data and kept in-frame beta chains. All rows with the same CDR3 protein become a single entry with the most common DNA and genes. The V and J calls were determined by TCRdb, not by the authors. This sample has 49,000 or so distinct CDR3 sequences in its table, and roughly 4% of those were observed once. The ten biggest clones cover under 6.5% of the sample.

For the unsorted PBMC libraries, 2 million PBMCs were stored in RNAlater at -80 degrees C until RNA extraction and were used to generate the libraries. Multiple sclerosis patients were enrolled in a US clinical protocol under which disease progression was evaluated by magnetic resonance imaging. Peripheral blood underwent Ficoll-Hypaque density gradient centrifugation to isolate PBMCs, which were then cryopreserved in liquid nitrogen. The CDR3 runs 14 residues from the cysteine to the phenylalanine. CDR3 DNA is the only sequence kept; it has 42 bases, read in frame from the first base. The germline V gene (reference sequence) specifies DFQATT as CDR1 and SNEGSKA as CDR2.

The sequenced sample consisted of PBMCs. The clonotype comes from a woman in her sixties or seventies with multiple sclerosis. The chain employs TRBV20-1 and TRBJ1-6; TRBD1 is perhaps the D gene, given 5 matching bases. The CDR3 reads CSATPAGVDSPLHF. The DNA is TGCAGTGCTACCCCAGCGGGGGTGGATTCACCCCTACACTTT.